Below, 23 T cell receptor beta chains from the same sample are listed, as sequenced in a study of CD8+ T cells in alopecia areata. Documented treatment: oral pan-JAK inhibitor, 5-10 mg twice daily. As the sequencing template, cDNA was produced by extracting RNA and reverse transcribing it. Generated by immunoSEQ multiplex PCR, the TCRdb table keeps only in-frame clones and is missing some. The sample carries approximately 170,000 clones, around three fifths recorded once. The sequencing used CD4+ T cells sorted from blood, collected at week 24, from a patient treated with tofacitinib. The receptors come from a human donor with alopecia areata.

The rearrangement uses TRBV6-6 and TRBJ2-5; D not certain. The V end was cut by 6 bases, the J end by 0 bases, with 17 bases between. From germline, CDR1 is MNHNY and CDR2 SVGAGI (reference sequence). CDR3 size: 16 residues. The CDR3, as DNA: TGTGCCAGCAGCCGCCCCCCTCGGCAAAACCAAGAGACCCAGTACTTC. This codes for CASSRPPRQNQETQYF.

The chain has TRBV30 and TRBJ1-3; a weak D match, TRBD1 (6 bases). V shed 3 bases and J shed 2 bases, with 29 bases lying between them. Germline loops: CDR1 GTSNPN, CDR2 SVGIG (reference sequence). CDR3 size: 20 residues. Here the CDR3 DNA reads TGTGCCTGGAGGGCTCTTGGGGGCCCCACGGCCGGCCGGACTGGAAACACCATATATTTT. Protein product: CAWRALGGPTAGRTGNTIYF.

A single count supports this clone. V usage is TRBV2 and J usage is TRBJ2-3; D unresolved. Per germline, CDR1 SNHLY and CDR2 FYNNEI. The germline V and J ends were trimmed by 3 bases and 3 bases, with 10 bases remaining between them. There are 14 residues in the CDR3. CDR3 residues: CASSEIGVTDTQYF. CDR3 sequence (DNA): TGTGCCAGCAGTGAGATAGGAGTTACAGATACGCAGTATTTT.

The chain has TRBV7-2 and TRBJ2-2; tentative D call: TRBD1 (5 bases). Per the germline V gene, CDR1 is SGHTA and CDR2 is FQGNSA. The CDR3 sequence is 13 residues long. The germline V and J ends were trimmed by 8 bases and 6 bases, with 13 bases remaining between them. CDR3 loop: CASRRVGAGELFF. CDR3 sequence (DNA): TGTGCCAGCCGCAGGGTTGGGGCCGGGGAGCTGTTTTTT.

This clone came up a few times. V usage is TRBV7-2 and J usage is TRBJ2-7; D is unresolved. The germline CDR1 and CDR2 sequences are SGHTA and FQGNSA. This CDR3 comprises 15 residues. V lost 6 bases and J lost 3, with 18 bases in between. The CDR3, as DNA: TGTGCCAGCAGTAACGCCAGAGTGAGGCGCTACGAGCAGTACTTC. As protein: CASSNARVRRYEQYF.

This clone has only one observation. The chain recombines TRBV5-1 with TRBJ1-5, with D maybe TRBD1 (5 bases). Germline CDR1 and CDR2: SGHRS and YFSETQ. The CDR3 consists of 13 residues. V lost 5 bases and J lost 6, with 12 bases in between. Here the CDR3 reads CASSPDSTQPQHF. The CDR3 DNA sequence: TGCGCCAGCAGTCCCGACAGTACTCAGCCCCAGCATTTT.

The chain recombines TRBV7-9 with TRBJ1-1; 7 nucleotides agree with TRBD1. V was clipped by 4 bases and J by 5 bases; unmatched bases: 7. Germline assignment: CDR1 SEHNR and CDR2 FQNEAQ (reference sequence). CDR3 length equals 14 residues. CDR3 bases: TGTGCCAGCAGCTCAAGACAGGGTGGGACTGAAGCTTTCTTT. As protein: CASSSRQGGTEAFF.

The gene calls are TRBV30 and TRBJ1-4; possibly TRBD1 for D (5 bases). Trimming cost V 1 base and J 4 bases, with 10 bases left between them. CDR1 and CDR2 (germline): GTSNPN, SVGIG (reference sequence). CDR3 length: 14 amino acids. The CDR3 loop reads CAWSAGAGNEKLFF. As DNA, the CDR3 is TGTGCCTGGAGTGCCGGGGCCGGTAATGAAAAACTGTTTTTT.

The rearrangement links TRBV6-5 to TRBJ1-5, with D perhaps matching TRBD1 (6 bases). Germline V CDR1 and CDR2: MNHEY, SVGAGI. V was trimmed by 6 bases and J by 2 bases, leaving 14 bases between them. The CDR3 runs 15 residues. The CDR3 is CASRPQGVGNQPQHF. CDR3 DNA: TGTGCCAGCAGACCACAGGGAGTTGGCAATCAGCCCCAGCATTTT.

The chain employs TRBV6-1 and TRBJ2-3, with 7 nucleotides matching TRBD2. J gave up 6 bases and V 10 bases, and 7 bases lay outside the gene matches. CDR3 size: 12 residues. Germline V gene data show CDR1 as MNHNS and CDR2 as SASEGT. CDR3 in DNA: TGTGCCACCACGGGAGGTCGTGATACGCAGTATTTT. This codes for CATTGGRDTQYF.

Remarks on this clone: The sample contains more than one DNA sequence encoding this CDR3. The chain recombines TRBV19 with TRBJ2-1, with 7 nucleotides matching TRBD2. The CDR3 runs to 15 residues. CDR1 LNHDA and CDR2 SQIVND come from the germline V gene (reference sequence). Trimming cost V 6 bases and J 0 bases; bases outside gene matches: 5. The CDR3 protein is CASSRGGSSYNEQFF. CDR3 DNA: TGTGCCAGTAGCCGCGGGGGAAGCTCCTACAATGAGCAGTTCTTC.

The chain joins TRBV9 to TRBJ2-1, with 9 bases that match TRBD2. Germline V gene data show CDR1 as SGDLS and CDR2 as YYNGEE. CDR3 size: 18 residues. V trimming: 4 bases; J trimming: 5 bases; junction bases outside the gene matches: 16. The CDR3 DNA follows: TGTGCCAGCAGCCGAAGGCTGGCGGGGGGGCCTCTAGACAATGAGCAGTTCTTC. Protein product: CASSRRLAGGPLDNEQFF.

This clone was detected a few times. The chain links TRBV29-1 to TRBJ1-5; D gene unclear. This CDR3 has 13 amino acids. Trimming took off 4 bases at V and 1 base at J, with 8 bases between the two ends. Germline loops: CDR1 SQVTM, CDR2 ANQGSEA. The CDR3 protein is CSVVAGSNQPQHF. For the CDR3, the DNA is TGCAGCGTTGTTGCGGGGAGCAATCAGCCCCAGCATTTT.

The CDR3 DNA reads as TGTGCCAGCAGAGGGGACAGGTCGGGAAATCAGCCCCAGCATTTT. Translation: CASRGDRSGNQPQHF. The V call is TRBV6-1, the J call TRBJ1-5; TRBD1 agrees at 8 bases. The junction had 8 bases not matched to a gene; V was cut back by 6 bases and J by 4 bases. The CDR3 extends over 15 amino acids. CDR1 and CDR2 from the germline V gene are MNHNS and SASEGT.

The chain employs TRBV30 and TRBJ1-1; D is uncertain. V lost 0 bases to trimming and J lost 5 bases, with 22 bases between them. This CDR3 region has 17 residues. The germline V gene has CDR1 GTSNPN and CDR2 SVGIG (reference sequence). The CDR3 here is CAWSVQFGQLSGTEAFF. In DNA, the CDR3 is TGTGCCTGGAGTGTACAATTTGGCCAACTAAGTGGGACTGAAGCTTTCTTT.

The chain employs TRBV27 and TRBJ1-6, with TRBD1 matching 9 bases. The germline V gene has CDR1 MNHEY and CDR2 SMNVEV (reference sequence). This CDR3 is built from 15 residues. The J segment lost 7 bases and the V segment lost 6 bases, leaving 7 bases of the junction unmatched. The DNA for the CDR3 is TGTGCCAGCAGGCCCTGGGACAGGGAGAATTCACCCCTCCACTTT. This encodes CASRPWDRENSPLHF.

The J gene is TRBJ2-7, the V gene TRBV2; 9 bases fit TRBD2. This CDR3 region has 13 residues. CDR1 and CDR2 (germline): SNHLY, FYNNEI. V lost 7 bases to trimming and J lost 2 bases; unmatched junction nucleotides: 3. The CDR3 sequence is CASTSGATYEQYF. The CDR3 DNA reads TGTGCCAGCACTAGCGGGGCAACCTACGAGCAGTACTTC.

This clone turned up a few times. The chain carries TRBV6-1 and TRBJ2-7; 8 bases are a match to TRBD1. J was trimmed by 3 bases and V by 2 bases; bases with no gene match: 9. The CDR3 totals 16 residues. Germline V gene lookup returns CDR1 MNHNS and CDR2 SASEGT. In nucleotides, the CDR3 is TGTGCCAGCAGTGAATCGGGACAGGCGGGTATCTACGAGCAGTACTTC. Its protein is CASSESGQAGIYEQYF.

The chain employs TRBV29-1 and TRBJ1-5; the match to TRBD1 covers 8 bases. Trimming took 5 bases from V and 3 from J; bases not matched to a gene: 9. This CDR3 is built from 15 residues. Germline CDR1 and CDR2: SQVTM and ANQGSEA. CDR3 bases: TGCAGCGTTTCTCCTGGGACAGGCCACAATCAGCCCCAGCATTTT. Translation gives CSVSPGTGHNQPQHF.

V usage is TRBV30 and J usage is TRBJ1-2; D perhaps matches TRBD1 (6 bases). The germline gives CDR1 GTSNPN, CDR2 SVGIG (reference sequence). Trimming removed 5 bases at V and 7 bases at J, with 23 bases between. CDR3 length: 15 residues. The CDR3 coding sequence is TGTGCCTGGGGACTAACAGGGATTGTTCCTTCTGGCTACACCTTC. Amino acids: CAWGLTGIVPSGYTF. The full variable domain, with the rest looked up from reference TRBV30 and TRBJ1-2, is SQTIHQWPATLVQPVGSPLSLECTVEGTSNPNLYWYRQAAGRGLQLLFYSVGIGQISSEVPQNLSASRPQDRQFILSSKKLLLSDSGFYLCAWGLTGIVPSGYTFGSGTRLTVV.

CDR3 coding DNA: TGTGCCAGCAGCTTGTGGCAGATGTTGAACACTGAAGCTTTCTTT. Translated: CASSLWQMLNTEAFF. This chain links TRBV7-9 with TRBJ1-1; D call uncertain. Germline V gene data show CDR1 as SEHNR and CDR2 as FQNEAQ (reference sequence). Trimming took off 3 bases at V and 0 bases at J, with 11 bases between the two ends. The CDR3 runs to 15 residues.

The chain employs TRBV4-1 and TRBJ1-4; TRBD1 is a possible D gene (6 bases). V lost 4 bases to trimming and J lost 1 base, with 10 bases between them. Germline CDR1 reads MGHRA; CDR2 reads YSYEKL. This CDR3 has 15 amino acids. CDR3 sequence reads: CASSPSGVTNEKLFF. The CDR3 region has the DNA TGCGCCAGCAGCCCTTCAGGGGTAACTAATGAAAAACTGTTTTTT.

This chain uses TRBV30 with TRBJ2-5; 15 bases are a match to TRBD2. CDR3 length: 17 residues. V lost 0 bases, J lost 2 bases, and 4 bases stayed unmatched. Germline CDR1 is GTSNPN and CDR2 is SVGIG (reference sequence). The CDR3 region has the DNA TGTGCCTGGAGTGTACTCGGACTAGCGGGGGGGCAAGAGACCCAGTACTTC. Amino acid sequence: CAWSVLGLAGGQETQYF.